Listed here are 7 T cell receptor beta chains from one sample, sequenced in a study of CD8 T cells in Susac syndrome. Random hexamers primed reverse transcription of about 0.5 to 1 ug RNA. In TCRdb, the immunoSEQ multiplex PCR reads were re-called with MiXCR into one record per CDR3 protein. The table lists roughly 80,000 distinct CDR3 sequences, roughly 94% of them singletons. Sequences were obtained from CD8+ T cells from PBMCs. The receptors were sampled from a human donor in good health.

The V call is TRBV12-3 or TRBV12-4, the J call TRBJ2-4, with D tentatively TRBD2 (5 bases). V was trimmed by 6 bases and J by 0 bases, leaving 15 bases between them. The CDR3 has 16 amino acids. The chain's CDR3 is CASSSLDGVAKNIQYF. The CDR3 coding sequence is TGTGCCAGCAGCTCACTAGATGGAGTAGCCAAAAACATTCAGTACTTC.

The rearrangement uses TRBV25-1 and TRBJ2-3, with D uncertain. Germline CDR1 reads MGHDK; CDR2 reads SYGVNS. Trimming removed 1 base at V and 8 bases at J, with 4 bases between. The CDR3 covers 11 residues. The chain's CDR3 is CASSESGTQYF. For the CDR3, the DNA is TGTGCCAGCAGTGAATCCGGTACGCAGTATTTT.

The chain uses TRBV27 and TRBJ1-1, with TRBD1 as a possible D gene (5 bases). The CDR3 runs 15 residues. CDR1 and CDR2 (germline): MNHEY, SMNVEV (reference sequence). V was trimmed by 2 bases and J by 5 bases, leaving 15 bases between them. This CDR3 reads CASSLAGLGATEAFF. The DNA of the CDR3 is TGTGCCAGCAGTTTAGCGGGACTCGGGGCGACTGAAGCTTTCTTT.

The J gene is TRBJ1-2, the V gene TRBV5-1; unclear D gene. The CDR3 is 12 amino acids. Looked up from germline, CDR1 is SGHRS and CDR2 is YFSETQ. Trimming stripped 2 bases from V and 2 bases from J, with 4 bases between. The CDR3 here is CASSFTNYGYTF. Written as DNA, the CDR3 is TGCGCCAGCAGCTTTACAAACTATGGCTACACCTTC.

The CDR3 loop reads CASSFPVSEQFF. The CDR3 DNA is TGTGCCAGCAGTTTCCCCGTCAGTGAGCAGTTCTTC. The chain couples TRBV28 to TRBJ2-1, with no clear D. With 3 bases removed from V and 9 bases from J, the gap between germline ends came to 9 bases. The length of the CDR3 is 12 residues. CDR1 and CDR2 from the germline V gene are MDHEN and SYDVKM.

This clonotype has a single count. The chain is built from TRBV2 and TRBJ1-5, with D possibly being TRBD1 (6 bases). The CDR3 runs to 14 residues. Germline-derived CDR1 and CDR2 are SNHLY and FYNNEI. V was cut by 7 bases and J by 2 bases, with 12 bases left in between. The CDR3, as DNA: TGTGCCAGCACGGGGGCCTTGGGCAATCAGCCCCAGCATTTT. Its protein is CASTGALGNQPQHF. Complete variable domain (other parts from reference TRBV2 and TRBJ1-5): EPEVTQTPSHQVTQMGQEVILRCVPISNHLYFYWYRQILGQKVEFLVSFYNNEISEKSEIFDDQFSVERPDGSNFTLKIRSTKLEDSAMYFCASTGALGNQPQHFGDGTRLSIL.

This sequence joins TRBV20-1 and TRBJ2-7, with 7 bases lining up with TRBD1. The CDR3 length is 12 residues. Per germline, CDR1 DFQATT and CDR2 SNEGSKA (reference sequence). The V and J ends lost 6 bases and 2 bases, in that order; junction bases with no gene match: 4. In nucleotides, the CDR3 is TGCAGTGCAAGACAGGGAACCTACGAGCAGTACTTC. Translating gives CSARQGTYEQYF.